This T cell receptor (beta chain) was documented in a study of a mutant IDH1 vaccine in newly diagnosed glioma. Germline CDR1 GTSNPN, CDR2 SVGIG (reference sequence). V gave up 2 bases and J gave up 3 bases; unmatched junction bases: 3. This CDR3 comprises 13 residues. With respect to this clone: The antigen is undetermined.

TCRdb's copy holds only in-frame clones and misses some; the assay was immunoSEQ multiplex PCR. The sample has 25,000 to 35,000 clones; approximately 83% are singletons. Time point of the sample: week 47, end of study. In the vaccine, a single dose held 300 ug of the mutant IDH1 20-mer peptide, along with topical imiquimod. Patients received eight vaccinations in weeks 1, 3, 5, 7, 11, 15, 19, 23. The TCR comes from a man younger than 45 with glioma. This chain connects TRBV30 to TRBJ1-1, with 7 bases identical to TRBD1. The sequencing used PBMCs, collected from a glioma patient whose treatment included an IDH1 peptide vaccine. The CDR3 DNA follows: TGTGCCTGGAGTTTCGGGACAGACACTGAAGCTTTCTTT. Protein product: CAWSFGTDTEAFF.